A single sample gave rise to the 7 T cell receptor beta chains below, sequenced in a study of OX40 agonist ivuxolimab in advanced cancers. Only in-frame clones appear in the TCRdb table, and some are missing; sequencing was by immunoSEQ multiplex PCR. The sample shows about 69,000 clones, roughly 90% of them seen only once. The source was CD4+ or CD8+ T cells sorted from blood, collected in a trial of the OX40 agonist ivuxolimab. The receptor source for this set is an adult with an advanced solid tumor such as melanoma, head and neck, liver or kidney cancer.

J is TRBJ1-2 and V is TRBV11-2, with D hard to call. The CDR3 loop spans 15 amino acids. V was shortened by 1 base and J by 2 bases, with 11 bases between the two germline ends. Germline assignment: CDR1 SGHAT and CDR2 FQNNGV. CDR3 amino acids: CASSLAGGPNYGYTF. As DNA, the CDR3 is TGTGCCAGCAGCTTAGCAGGCGGGCCCAACTATGGCTACACCTTC.

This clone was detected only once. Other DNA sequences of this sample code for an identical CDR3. This CDR3 is CASSLGPGGTEAFF. The CDR3 nucleotides read TGCGCCAGCAGCTTGGGACCGGGCGGCACTGAAGCTTTCTTT. The chain has TRBV5-1 and TRBJ1-1; D is unclear. Trimming stripped 0 bases from V and 4 bases from J, with 10 bases between. Germline V lookup: CDR1 SGHRS, CDR2 YFSETQ. The CDR3 loop spans 14 amino acids.

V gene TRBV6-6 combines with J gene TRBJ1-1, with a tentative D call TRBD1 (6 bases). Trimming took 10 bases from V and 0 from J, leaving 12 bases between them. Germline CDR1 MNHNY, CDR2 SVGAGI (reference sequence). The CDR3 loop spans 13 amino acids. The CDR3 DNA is TGTGCCACATACACAGGGCTGAACACTGAAGCTTTCTTT. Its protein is CATYTGLNTEAFF.

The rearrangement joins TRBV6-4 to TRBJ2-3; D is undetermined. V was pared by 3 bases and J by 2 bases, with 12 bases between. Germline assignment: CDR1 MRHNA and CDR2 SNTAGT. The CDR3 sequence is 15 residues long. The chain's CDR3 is CASSEGRYSTDTQYF. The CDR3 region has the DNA TGTGCCAGCAGTGAAGGGCGGTACTCCACAGATACGCAGTATTTT.

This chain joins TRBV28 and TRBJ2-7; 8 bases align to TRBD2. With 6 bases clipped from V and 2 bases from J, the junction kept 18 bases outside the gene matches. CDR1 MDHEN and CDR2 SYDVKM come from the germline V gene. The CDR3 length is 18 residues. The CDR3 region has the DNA TGTGCCAGCAGAGACCTTCGAGGCGGGGGGCGCCCAACCTACGAGCAGTACTTC. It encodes CASRDLRGGGRPTYEQYF.

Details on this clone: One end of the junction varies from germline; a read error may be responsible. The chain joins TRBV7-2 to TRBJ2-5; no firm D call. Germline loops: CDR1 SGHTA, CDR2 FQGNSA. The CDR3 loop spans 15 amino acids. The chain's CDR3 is CASSVASGGPETQYF. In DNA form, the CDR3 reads TGTGCCAGCAGCGTAGCCTCAGGTGGGCCGGAGACCCAGTACTTC.

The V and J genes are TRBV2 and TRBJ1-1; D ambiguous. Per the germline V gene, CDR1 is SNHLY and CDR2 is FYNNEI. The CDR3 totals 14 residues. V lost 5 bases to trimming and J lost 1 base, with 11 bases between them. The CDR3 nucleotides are TGTGCCAGCAGTTCTGAAAGGAAGAACACTGAAGCTTTCTTT. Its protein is CASSSERKNTEAFF.